Reported below is one T cell receptor beta chain. This clonotype turned up a few times. Its antigen is unknown. Per-nucleotide qualities are absent, and no much larger clonotype sits a single base away. The sample originates from a study of T cell repertoires in cytomegalovirus infection (dated by TCRdb to between 2018 and 2020). With respect to the entire study: The HLA type of each donor mattered for the analysis, because public TCR beta signatures pointed to carriage of CMV infection along with the matching HLA type.

According to the germline V gene, CDR1 reads MDHEN and CDR2 reads SYDVKM. Measured from the cysteine to the phenylalanine, the CDR3 is 12 residues long. Only the CDR3 region is kept as DNA, spanning 36 bases read in frame from base 1. Trimming costs V 5 bases and J 14 bases, and their ends lie 15 bases apart. The sequencer was an Illumina HiSeq 1500. TCRdb handled the public reads itself, with Q25 trimming in fastp and clone calling in MiXCR, and kept productive beta chains. When rows share a CDR3 protein, they turn into one entry using the most common DNA and genes. The sample yields approximately 320,000 distinct CDR3 sequences; 9.5% were counted once. 3.5% to 4.5% of the sample comes from the top ten. Results the study describes overall, beyond this receptor: The ex vivo response was dominated by HLA-C-restricted CMV-specific TCR beta clonotypes, which also provided the single most frequent clonotype in two of eight donors. Cumulative frequency of public TCR beta family members discriminated carriers of CMV infection plus the relevant HLA type in this cohort and an independent approximately 370-donor cohort.

Sequences were obtained from PBMCs. This TCR derives from a human donor in good health (CMV status not recorded). Some clones in this sample may be carry-over from other donors' samples. The V and J genes are TRBV28 and TRBJ2-2, with TRBD2 tentatively as D gene (6 bases match). The CDR3 amino acid sequence is: CASSAGTYALFF. Here is the DNA: TGTGCCAGCAGTGCCGGGACTTACGCCCTGTTTTTT.